Listed below are T cell receptor beta chains from one sample, sequenced in a study of OX40 agonist ivuxolimab in advanced cancers. Clones were sequenced by immunoSEQ multiplex PCR, and TCRdb holds only the in-frame ones, with some missing. The sample has fewer than 90,000 clones; roughly nine tenths are singletons. The sample consisted of CD4+ or CD8+ T cells sorted from blood, taken in a trial of the OX40 agonist ivuxolimab. The receptors originated from an adult with an advanced solid tumor such as melanoma, head and neck, liver or kidney cancer. The CDR3 runs from the conserved cysteine through the conserved F or W. The order of the fields is D gene, V gene, J gene, clone size, CDR3 protein, CDR3 DNA. D genes are given only for firm matches. Clone sizes are given selectively: once, few, many, or a class where the clone is expanded.

>.|TRBV5-1|TRBJ2-5|.
CASSSLEGPTQETQYF
TGCGCCAGCAGCTCCCTTGAAGGGCCGACCCAAGAGACCCAGTACTTC
>.|TRBV5-1|TRBJ2-6|.
CASSSDVAGANVLTF
TGCGCCAGCAGCTCGGACGTGGCTGGGGCCAACGTCCTGACTTTC
>TRBD1|TRBV5-4|TRBJ2-2|.
CASSWDRGGSGELFF
TGTGCCAGCAGCTGGGACAGGGGAGGTTCCGGGGAGCTGTTTTTT
>.|TRBV18|TRBJ1-1|.
CASSPPGRANTEAFF
TGTGCCAGCTCACCACCGGGGCGGGCAAACACTGAAGCTTTCTTT
>.|TRBV28|TRBJ2-7|.
CASSSPGGGAYEQYF
TGTGCCAGCAGCTCCCCCGGGGGTGGTGCCTACGAGCAGTACTTC
>TRBD2|TRBV4-1|TRBJ2-5|.
CASSQDPGLAQETQYF
TGCGCCAGCAGCCAAGATCCGGGACTAGCACAAGAGACCCAGTACTTC
>.|TRBV6-6|TRBJ2-7|.
CASSPPGPYEQYF
TGTGCCAGCAGTCCCCCCGGACCCTACGAGCAGTACTTC
>.|TRBV30|TRBJ2-5|.
CAWSVAETQYF
TGTGCCTGGAGTGTCGCGGAGACCCAGTACTTC
>TRBD1|TRBV27|TRBJ1-5|.
CASSATGGSRSRAGNQPQHF
TGTGCCAGCAGTGCCACAGGGGGCTCCCGATCTAGAGCAGGCAATCAGCCCCAGCATTTT
>.|TRBV19|TRBJ1-2|.
CASSIGPYGYTF
TGTGCCAGTAGTATAGGGCCCTATGGCTACACCTTC
>TRBD1|TRBV11-2|TRBJ2-7|.
CASRPTGTGSSYEQYF
TGTGCCAGCAGGCCGACCGGGACAGGTAGCTCCTACGAGCAGTACTTC
>TRBD2|TRBV5-1|TRBJ2-1|.
CASSLTLAGGFNEQFF
TGCGCCAGCAGCTTAACACTAGCGGGAGGATTCAATGAGCAGTTCTTC
>.|TRBV18|TRBJ2-5|.
CASSPMGETQYF
TGTGCCAGCTCACCGATGGGAGAGACCCAGTACTTC
>.|TRBV30|TRBJ1-2|once
CAWSAITAGEGGYTF
TGTGCCTGGAGTGCAATCACGGCGGGGGAGGGTGGCTACACCTTC
>TRBD1|TRBV5-1|TRBJ1-1|.
CASSFSGQGNTEAFF
TGCGCCAGCAGCTTTAGTGGACAGGGAAACACTGAAGCTTTCTTT
>.|TRBV7-6|TRBJ2-3|.
CASSLRSRRDREKGTDTQYF
TGTGCCAGCAGCTTAAGATCTAGAAGGGACCGGGAGAAGGGCACAGATACGCAGTATTTT
>.|TRBV19|TRBJ1-5|.
CASNGQINQPQHF
TGTGCCAGTAACGGACAGATTAATCAGCCCCAGCATTTT
>TRBD1|TRBV19|TRBJ1-2|few
CASSTSTGSHGYTF
TGTGCCAGTAGTACCTCGACAGGGTCCCATGGCTACACCTTC
>.|TRBV19|TRBJ1-2|.
CASRDRDGSYGYTF
TGTGCCAGCAGGGACCGGGACGGAAGCTATGGCTACACCTTC
>.|TRBV7-2|TRBJ2-3|.
CASSSFKSTDTQYF
TGTGCCAGCAGCTCCTTCAAAAGCACAGATACGCAGTATTTT
>TRBD1|TRBV29-1|TRBJ2-5|.
CSVEDRVFAETQYF
TGCAGCGTTGAGGACAGGGTGTTTGCGGAGACCCAGTACTTC
>.|TRBV10-2|TRBJ1-2|.
CASSESYRGEGYGYTF
TGCGCCAGCAGTGAGTCGTATCGGGGGGAAGGCTATGGCTACACCTTC
>TRBD1|TRBV7-2|TRBJ2-7|.
CASSFSRGSPYEQYF
TGTGCCAGCAGCTTTAGCAGGGGGAGCCCCTACGAGCAGTACTTC
>TRBD1|TRBV7-9|TRBJ1-2|.
CASSSSGTGLNYGYTF
TGTGCCAGCAGCTCGTCCGGGACAGGGCTTAACTATGGCTACACCTTC
>.|TRBV10-3|TRBJ2-7|.
CAITPGPRSSYEQYF
TGTGCCATCACCCCGGGGCCTAGGAGCTCCTACGAGCAGTACTTC
>.|TRBV7-2|TRBJ1-5|.
CASSLSTYSNQPQHF
TGTGCCAGCAGCTTGAGTACCTATAGCAATCAGCCCCAGCATTTT
>.|TRBV2|TRBJ1-2|.
CASTLGGLNYGYTF
TGTGCCAGCACCCTAGGGGGGTTGAACTATGGCTACACCTTC
>.|TRBV18|TRBJ1-5|.
CASSPMENQPQHF
TGTGCCAGCTCACCAATGGAGAATCAGCCCCAGCATTTT
>TRBD1|TRBV15|TRBJ2-7|.
CATSPGQGLEQYF
TGTGCCACCTCACCGGGACAGGGCCTCGAGCAGTACTTC
>.|TRBV21-1|TRBJ2-7|.
CASSFRLAGGRPHSYEQYF
TGTGCCAGCAGCTTTCGACTAGCGGGAGGCCGACCGCACTCCTACGAGCAGTACTTC
>.|TRBV2|TRBJ2-7|few
CASPRQGPSTEQYF
TGTGCCAGCCCTCGGCAGGGTCCTTCTACGGAGCAGTACTTC
>TRBD2|TRBV4-1|TRBJ2-1|once
CASSQGEASGSSYNEQFF
TGCGCCAGCAGCCAAGGTGAGGCAAGCGGGAGCTCCTACAATGAGCAGTTCTTC
>TRBD1|TRBV19|TRBJ2-2|.
CASSTDRGSSGELFF
TGTGCCAGTAGTACGGACAGGGGAAGTTCCGGGGAGCTGTTTTTT
>.|TRBV19|TRBJ1-1|.
CASSIQGSSNTEAFF
TGTGCCAGTAGTATACAGGGGAGTTCGAACACTGAAGCTTTCTTT
>TRBD1|TRBV30|TRBJ2-3|few
CAWQGQGTDTQYF
TGTGCCTGGCAGGGACAGGGCACAGATACGCAGTATTTT
>.|TRBV28|TRBJ1-5|.
CASIKIPRGNQPQHF
TGTGCCAGCATTAAGATTCCGAGGGGCAATCAGCCCCAGCATTTT
>.|TRBV6-5|TRBJ2-3|.
CASSRTNINTDTQYF
TGTGCCAGCAGTCGTACTAATATCAACACAGATACGCAGTATTTT
>.|TRBV29-1|TRBJ2-5|.
CSVEVLRGAETQYF
TGCAGCGTTGAAGTGCTGAGGGGTGCGGAGACCCAGTACTTC
>.|TRBV7-6|TRBJ2-3|once
CASSRDLGLEGDTQYF
TGTGCCAGCAGCCGAGATCTGGGACTGGAGGGAGATACGCAGTATTTT
>TRBD2|TRBV5-4|TRBJ2-3|.
CATSPGGATDTQYF
TGTGCCACCAGTCCGGGGGGGGCAACAGATACGCAGTATTTT
>TRBD1|TRBV5-6|TRBJ2-7|.
CASSPQGRSEQYF
TGTGCCAGCAGCCCACAGGGGCGCAGCGAGCAGTACTTC
>TRBD1|TRBV5-4|TRBJ2-7|.
CASSPPGQGAYEQYF
TGTGCCAGCAGCCCTCCGGGACAGGGGGCCTACGAGCAGTACTTC